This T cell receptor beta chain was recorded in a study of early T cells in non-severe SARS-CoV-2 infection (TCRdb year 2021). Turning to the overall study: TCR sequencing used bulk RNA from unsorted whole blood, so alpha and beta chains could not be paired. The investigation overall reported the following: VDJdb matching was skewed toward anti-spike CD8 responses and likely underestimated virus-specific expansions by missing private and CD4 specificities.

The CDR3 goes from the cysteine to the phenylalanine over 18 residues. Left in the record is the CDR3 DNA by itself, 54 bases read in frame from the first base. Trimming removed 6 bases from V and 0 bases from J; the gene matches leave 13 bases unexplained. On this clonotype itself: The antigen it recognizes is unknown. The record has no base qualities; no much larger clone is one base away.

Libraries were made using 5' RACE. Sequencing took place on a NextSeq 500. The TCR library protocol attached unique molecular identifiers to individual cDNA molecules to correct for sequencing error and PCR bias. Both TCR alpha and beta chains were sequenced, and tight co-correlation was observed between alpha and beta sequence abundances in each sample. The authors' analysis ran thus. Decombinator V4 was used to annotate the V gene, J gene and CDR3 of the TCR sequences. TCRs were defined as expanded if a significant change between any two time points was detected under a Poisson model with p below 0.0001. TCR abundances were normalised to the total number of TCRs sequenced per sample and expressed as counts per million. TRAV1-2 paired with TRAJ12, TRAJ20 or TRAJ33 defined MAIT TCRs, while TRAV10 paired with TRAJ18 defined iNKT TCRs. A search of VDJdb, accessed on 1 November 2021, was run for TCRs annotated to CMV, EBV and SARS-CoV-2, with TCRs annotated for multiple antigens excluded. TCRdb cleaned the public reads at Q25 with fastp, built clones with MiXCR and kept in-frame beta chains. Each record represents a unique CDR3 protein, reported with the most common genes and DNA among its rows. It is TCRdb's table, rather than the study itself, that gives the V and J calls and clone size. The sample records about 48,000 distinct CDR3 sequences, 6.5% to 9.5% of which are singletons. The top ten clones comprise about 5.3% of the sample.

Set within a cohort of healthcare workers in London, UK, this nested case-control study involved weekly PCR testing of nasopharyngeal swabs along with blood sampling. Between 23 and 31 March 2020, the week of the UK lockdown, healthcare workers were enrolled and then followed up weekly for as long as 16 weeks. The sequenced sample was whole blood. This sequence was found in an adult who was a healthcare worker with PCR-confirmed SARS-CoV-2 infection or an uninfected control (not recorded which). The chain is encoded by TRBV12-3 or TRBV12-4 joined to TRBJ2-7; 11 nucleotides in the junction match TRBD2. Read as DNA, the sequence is TGTGCCAGCAGCACCCGAGTCTCACTAGCGGGGGCCTCCTACGAGCAGTACTTC. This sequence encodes CASSTRVSLAGASYEQYF.